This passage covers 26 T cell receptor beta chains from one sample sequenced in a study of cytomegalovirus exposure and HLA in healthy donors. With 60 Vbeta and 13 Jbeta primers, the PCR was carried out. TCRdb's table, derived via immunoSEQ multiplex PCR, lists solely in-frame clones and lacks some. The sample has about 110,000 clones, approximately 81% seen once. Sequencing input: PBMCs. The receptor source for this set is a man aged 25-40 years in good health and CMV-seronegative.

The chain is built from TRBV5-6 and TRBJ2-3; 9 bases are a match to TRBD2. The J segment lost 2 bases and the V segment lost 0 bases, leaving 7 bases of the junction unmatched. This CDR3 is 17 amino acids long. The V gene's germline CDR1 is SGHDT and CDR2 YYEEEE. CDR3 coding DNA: TGTGCCAGCAGCTTGGTGGTGCGGGAGGGCCCCACAGATACGCAGTATTTT. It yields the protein CASSLVVREGPTDTQYF. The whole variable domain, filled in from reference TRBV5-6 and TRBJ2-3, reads DAGVTQSPTHLIKTRGQQVTLRCSPKSGHDTVSWYQQALGQGPQFIFQYYEEEERQRGNFPDRFSGHQFPNYSSELNVNALLLGDSALYLCASSLVVREGPTDTQYFGPGTRLTVL.

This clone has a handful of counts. Written as DNA, the CDR3 is TGCGCCAGCAGCTTCAGTACAGGGTTGAACACTGAAGCTTTCTTT. It translates to CASSFSTGLNTEAFF. V gene TRBV5-1 combines with J gene TRBJ1-1; D possibly corresponds to TRBD1 (6 bases). The CDR3 runs to 15 residues. Germline V gene sequence: CDR1 SGHRS, CDR2 YFSETQ. V dropped 2 bases and J dropped 0 bases, with 11 bases sitting between them.

CDR3 amino acids: CASSSLGWQYF. CDR3 coding DNA: TGTGCCAGCAGCTCCCTAGGATGGCAGTACTTC. This chain uses TRBV11-2 with TRBJ2-7; D remains ambiguous. V lost 4 bases and J 9 bases, leaving 10 bases between the germline ends. The CDR3 runs to 11 residues. CDR1 is SGHAT and CDR2 is FQNNGV in the germline V gene.

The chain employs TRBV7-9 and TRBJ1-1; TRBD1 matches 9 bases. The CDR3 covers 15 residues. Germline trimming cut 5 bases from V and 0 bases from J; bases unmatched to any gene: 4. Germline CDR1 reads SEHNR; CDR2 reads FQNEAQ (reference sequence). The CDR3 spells CASSTWTGVNTEAFF. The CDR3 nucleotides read TGTGCCAGCAGCACCTGGACAGGGGTGAACACTGAAGCTTTCTTT.

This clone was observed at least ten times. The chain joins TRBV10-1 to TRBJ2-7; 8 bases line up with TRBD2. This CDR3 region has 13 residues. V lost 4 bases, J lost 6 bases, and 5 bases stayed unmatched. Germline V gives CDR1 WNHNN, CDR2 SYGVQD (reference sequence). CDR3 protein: CASSGYGRGEQYF. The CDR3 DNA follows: TGCGCCAGCAGTGGTTACGGGAGGGGCGAGCAGTACTTC.

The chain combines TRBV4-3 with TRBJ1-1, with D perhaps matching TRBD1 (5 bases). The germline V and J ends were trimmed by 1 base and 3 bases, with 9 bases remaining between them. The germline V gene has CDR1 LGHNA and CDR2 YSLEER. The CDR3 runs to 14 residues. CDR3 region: CASSQVSGDTEAFF. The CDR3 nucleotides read TGCGCCAGCAGCCAAGTCTCGGGGGACACTGAAGCTTTCTTT.

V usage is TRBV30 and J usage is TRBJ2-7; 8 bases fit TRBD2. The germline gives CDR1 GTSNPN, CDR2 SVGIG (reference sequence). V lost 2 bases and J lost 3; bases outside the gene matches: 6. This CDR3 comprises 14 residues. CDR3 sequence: CAWSQGLAGYEQYF. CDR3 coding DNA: TGTGCCTGGAGTCAAGGACTAGCAGGCTACGAGCAGTACTTC.

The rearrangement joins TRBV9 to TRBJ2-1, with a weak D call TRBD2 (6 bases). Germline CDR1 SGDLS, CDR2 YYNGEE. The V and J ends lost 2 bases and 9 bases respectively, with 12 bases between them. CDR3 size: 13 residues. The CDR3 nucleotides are TGTGCCAGCAGCGTGGCCCCCGGGAGTGAGCAGTTCTTC. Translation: CASSVAPGSEQFF.

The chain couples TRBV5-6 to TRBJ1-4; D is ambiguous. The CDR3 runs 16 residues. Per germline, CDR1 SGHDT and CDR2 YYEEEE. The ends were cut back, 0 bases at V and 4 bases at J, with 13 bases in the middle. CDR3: CASSLVGVRDNEKLFF. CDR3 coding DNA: TGTGCCAGCAGCTTGGTCGGGGTACGAGATAATGAAAAACTGTTTTTT.

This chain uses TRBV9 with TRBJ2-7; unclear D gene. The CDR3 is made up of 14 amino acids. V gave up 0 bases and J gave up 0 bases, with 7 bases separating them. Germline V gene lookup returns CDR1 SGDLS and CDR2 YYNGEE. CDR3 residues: CASSVERSSYEQYF. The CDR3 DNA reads TGTGCCAGCAGCGTAGAGAGGTCCTCCTACGAGCAGTACTTC.

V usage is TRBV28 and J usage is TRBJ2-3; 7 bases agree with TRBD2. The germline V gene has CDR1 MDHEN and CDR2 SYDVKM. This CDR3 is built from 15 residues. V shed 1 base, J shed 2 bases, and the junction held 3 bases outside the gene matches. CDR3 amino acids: CASSLSAGSTDTQYF. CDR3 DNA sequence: TGTGCCAGCAGTTTATCAGCGGGATCCACAGATACGCAGTATTTT.

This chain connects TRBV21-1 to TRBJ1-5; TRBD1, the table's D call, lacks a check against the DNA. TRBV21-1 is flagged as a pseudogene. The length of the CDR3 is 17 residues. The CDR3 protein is CASSGHRVGIIDQPQHF. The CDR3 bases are TGTGCCAGCAGCGGACACAGGGTTGGTATAATCGATCAGCCCCAGCATTTT.

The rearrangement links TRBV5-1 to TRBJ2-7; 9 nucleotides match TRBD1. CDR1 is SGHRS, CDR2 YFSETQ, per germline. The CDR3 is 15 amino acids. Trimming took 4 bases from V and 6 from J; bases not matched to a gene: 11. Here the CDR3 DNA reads TGCGCCAGCAGCGGGAGAGCCACAGGGGGCAGCGAGCAGTACTTC. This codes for CASSGRATGGSEQYF.

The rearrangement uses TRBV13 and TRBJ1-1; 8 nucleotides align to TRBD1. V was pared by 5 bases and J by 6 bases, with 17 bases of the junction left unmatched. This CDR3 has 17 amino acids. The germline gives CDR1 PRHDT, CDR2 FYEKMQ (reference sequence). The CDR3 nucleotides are TGTGCCAGCAGCCGCTCGCAGGGGGCGCGACTGAATCCTGAAGCTTTCTTT. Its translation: CASSRSQGARLNPEAFF.

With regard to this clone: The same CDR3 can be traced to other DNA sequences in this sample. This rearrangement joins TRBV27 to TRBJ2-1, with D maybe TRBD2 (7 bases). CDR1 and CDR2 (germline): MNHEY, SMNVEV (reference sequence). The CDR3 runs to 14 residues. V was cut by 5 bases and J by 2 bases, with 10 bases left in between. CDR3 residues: CASSPGGPYNEQFF. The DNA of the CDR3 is TGTGCCAGCAGTCCGGGGGGCCCCTACAATGAGCAGTTCTTC.

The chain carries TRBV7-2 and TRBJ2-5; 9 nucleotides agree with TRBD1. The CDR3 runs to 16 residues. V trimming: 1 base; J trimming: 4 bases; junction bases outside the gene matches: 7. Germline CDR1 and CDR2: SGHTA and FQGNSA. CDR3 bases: TGTGCCAGCAGCTTAGATGGTGGGACAGGGAGAGAGACCCAGTACTTC. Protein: CASSLDGGTGRETQYF.

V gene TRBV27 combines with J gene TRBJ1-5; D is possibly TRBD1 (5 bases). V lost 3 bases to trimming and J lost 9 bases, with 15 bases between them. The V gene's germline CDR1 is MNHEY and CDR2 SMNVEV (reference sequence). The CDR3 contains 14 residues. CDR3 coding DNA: TGTGCCAGCAGTTTTTCCAGGGTGCTTGCGCCCCAGCATTTT. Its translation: CASSFSRVLAPQHF.

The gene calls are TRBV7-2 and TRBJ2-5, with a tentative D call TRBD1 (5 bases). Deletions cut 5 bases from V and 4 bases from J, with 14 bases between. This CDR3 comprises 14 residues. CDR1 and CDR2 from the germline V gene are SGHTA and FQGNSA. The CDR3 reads CASSPRRDGETQYF. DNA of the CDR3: TGTGCCAGCAGCCCCCGCAGGGATGGAGAGACCCAGTACTTC. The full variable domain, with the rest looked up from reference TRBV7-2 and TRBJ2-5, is GAGVSQSPSNKVTEKGKDVELRCDPISGHTALYWYRQSLGQGLEFLIYFQGNSAPDKSGLPSDRFSAERTGGSVSTLTIQRTQQEDSAVYLCASSPRRDGETQYFGPGTRLLVL.

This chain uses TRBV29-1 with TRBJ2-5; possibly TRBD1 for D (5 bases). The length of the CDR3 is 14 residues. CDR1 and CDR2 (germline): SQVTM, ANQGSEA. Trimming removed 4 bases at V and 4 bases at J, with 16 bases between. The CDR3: CSVVVQGRLETQYF. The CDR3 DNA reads TGCAGCGTTGTTGTTCAGGGAAGATTAGAGACCCAGTACTTC. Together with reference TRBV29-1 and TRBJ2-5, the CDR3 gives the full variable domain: SAVISQKPSRDICQRGTSLTIQCQVDSQVTMMFWYRQQPGQSLTLIATANQGSEATYESGFVIDKFPISRPNLTFSTLTVSNMSPEDSSIYLCSVVVQGRLETQYFGPGTRLLVL.

CDR3 amino acids: CASSSLRLAGDTAYEQYF. The CDR3 DNA sequence: TGTGCCAGCAGCTCCCTACGACTAGCGGGAGATACGGCCTACGAGCAGTACTTC. The V call is TRBV11-2, the J call TRBJ2-7, with 12 positions matching TRBD2. The CDR3 extends over 18 amino acids. V was clipped by 4 bases and J by 2 bases; unmatched bases: 12. Germline CDR1 reads SGHAT; CDR2 reads FQNNGV.

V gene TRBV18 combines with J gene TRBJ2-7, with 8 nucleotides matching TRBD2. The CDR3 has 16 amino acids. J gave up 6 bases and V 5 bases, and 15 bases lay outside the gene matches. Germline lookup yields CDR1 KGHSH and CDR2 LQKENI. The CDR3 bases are TGTGCCAGCTCATCGCCGCTCCGGGAGGGATGGGGCGAGCAGTACTTC. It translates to CASSSPLREGWGEQYF. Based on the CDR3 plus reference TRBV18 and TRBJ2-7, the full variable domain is NAGVMQNPRHLVRRRGQEARLRCSPMKGHSHVYWYRQLPEEGLKFMVYLQKENIIDESGMPKERFSAEFPKEGPSILRIQQVVRGDSAAYFCASSSPLREGWGEQYFGPGTRLTVT.

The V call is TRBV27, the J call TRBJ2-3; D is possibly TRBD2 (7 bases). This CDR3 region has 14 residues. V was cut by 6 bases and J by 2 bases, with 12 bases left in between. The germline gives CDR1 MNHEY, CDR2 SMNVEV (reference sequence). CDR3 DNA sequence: TGTGCCAGCAGGCGGGGGCCGATCACAGATACGCAGTATTTT. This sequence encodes CASRRGPITDTQYF.

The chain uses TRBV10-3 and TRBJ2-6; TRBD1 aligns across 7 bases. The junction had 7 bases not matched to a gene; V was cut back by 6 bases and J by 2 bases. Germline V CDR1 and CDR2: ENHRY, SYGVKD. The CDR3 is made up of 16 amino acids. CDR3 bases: TGTGCCATCAGCCGAGGTGACAGGGCTGGGGCCAACGTCCTGACTTTC. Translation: CAISRGDRAGANVLTF.

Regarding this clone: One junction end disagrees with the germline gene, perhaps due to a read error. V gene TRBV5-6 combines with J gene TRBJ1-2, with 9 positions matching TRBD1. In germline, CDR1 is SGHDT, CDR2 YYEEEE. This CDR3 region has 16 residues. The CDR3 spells CASSLTIGTGPYGHTF. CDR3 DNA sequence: TGTGCCAGCAGCTTAACCATCGGGACAGGGCCCTATGGCCACACCTTC.

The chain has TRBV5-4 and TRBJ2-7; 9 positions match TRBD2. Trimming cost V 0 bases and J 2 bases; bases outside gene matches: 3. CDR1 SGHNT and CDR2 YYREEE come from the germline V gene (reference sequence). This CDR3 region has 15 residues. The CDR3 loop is CASSLGTSAPYEQYF. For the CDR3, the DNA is TGTGCCAGCAGCTTGGGGACTAGCGCCCCCTACGAGCAGTACTTC.

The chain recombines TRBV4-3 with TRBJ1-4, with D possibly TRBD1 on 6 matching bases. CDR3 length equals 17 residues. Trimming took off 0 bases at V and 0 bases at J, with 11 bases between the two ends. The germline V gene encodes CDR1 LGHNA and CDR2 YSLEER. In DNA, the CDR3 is TGCGCCAGCAGCCAAGATAGGGGACACTCAACTAATGAAAAACTGTTTTTT. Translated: CASSQDRGHSTNEKLFF.